Listed below are T cell receptor beta chains from one sample, sequenced in a study of control samples from healthy donors and cancer patients. Assay: immunoSEQ multiplex PCR; the TCRdb copy retains only in-frame clones and omits some. The sample carries roughly 130,000 clones, about 93% recorded once. The source material was PBMCs. Every receptor here comes from a man over 45 with head and neck cancer. The CDR3 runs from the conserved cysteine through the conserved F or W. A D gene is named only where the DNA matches it firmly. Rows give clone size only sometimes, using once, few, many, or a class for an expanded clone.

v_gene	abundance	j_gene	d_gene	CDR3aa	CDR3nt
TRBV9	NA	TRBJ2-7	TRBD1	CASSLSGGPTYEQYF	TGTGCCAGCAGCCTATCAGGGGGCCCCACCTACGAGCAGTACTTC
TRBV9	NA	TRBJ1-1	NA	CASSVGGTPEAFF	TGTGCCAGCAGCGTAGGAGGGACTCCTGAAGCTTTCTTT
TRBV9	few	TRBJ1-3	NA	CASSPGTSGNTIYF	TGTGCCAGCAGCCCTGGTACCTCTGGAAACACCATATATTTT
TRBV18	once	TRBJ1-2	TRBD1	CASSDTGGYGYTF	TGTGCCAGCTCCGATACAGGGGGCTATGGCTACACCTTC
TRBV30	NA	TRBJ1-1	TRBD1	CAWGGRTGQSAFF	TGTGCCTGGGGGGGTAGGACAGGGCAGTCGGCTTTCTTT
TRBV10-2	few	TRBJ1-1	NA	CASRWAEAFF	TGCGCCAGCAGGTGGGCTGAAGCTTTCTTT
TRBV7-6	NA	TRBJ2-6	NA	CASSLETGPGANVLTF	TGTGCCAGCAGCTTAGAAACAGGGCCTGGGGCCAACGTCCTGACTTTC
TRBV2	NA	TRBJ2-7	TRBD2	CASKGLAEQYF	TGTGCCAGTAAGGGACTAGCCGAGCAGTACTTC
TRBV7-2	NA	TRBJ2-7	NA	CASSPGWGIVSYEQYF	TGTGCCAGCAGCCCTGGGTGGGGCATTGTATCCTACGAGCAGTACTTC
TRBV19	NA	TRBJ2-5	NA	CASSTTLQETQYF	TGTGCCAGTAGTACCACACTACAAGAGACCCAGTACTTC
TRBV27	NA	TRBJ1-6	NA	CASSYRGGNSPLHF	TGTGCCAGCAGTTACCGGGGAGGAAATTCACCCCTCCACTTT
TRBV2	NA	TRBJ1-1	NA	CASSEQGPPHEAFF	TGTGCCAGCAGTGAACAGGGCCCTCCCCATGAAGCTTTCTTT
TRBV6-5	few	TRBJ1-6	NA	CASSYDGFSPLHF	TGTGCCAGCAGTTACGACGGGTTCTCACCCCTCCACTTT
TRBV4-1	few	TRBJ1-1	TRBD1	CASSPGIGGRRGTEAFF	TGCGCCAGCAGCCCCGGGATAGGGGGCAGGAGAGGAACTGAAGCTTTCTTT
TRBV9	NA	TRBJ2-2	NA	CASSVVNVGAGTGELFF	TGTGCCAGCAGCGTAGTTAACGTGGGGGCTGGCACCGGGGAGCTGTTTTTT
TRBV9	NA	TRBJ1-2	TRBD1	CASSSGQGYGYTF	TGTGCCAGCAGCTCGGGACAGGGCTATGGCTACACCTTC
TRBV12-3/TRBV12-4	NA	TRBJ2-7	NA	CASSFGPSYEQYF	TGTGCCAGCAGTTTTGGCCCCTCGTACGAGCAGTACTTC
TRBV7-7	NA	TRBJ2-1	NA	CASSLGPARLDEQFF	TGTGCCAGCAGCTTGGGACCCGCCCGCTTAGATGAGCAGTTCTTC
TRBV5-5	NA	TRBJ1-2	NA	CASGGLWGRDGYTF	TGTGCCAGCGGAGGCCTTTGGGGAAGAGATGGCTACACCTTC
TRBV24-1	NA	TRBJ2-2	NA	CATSDVAGGELFF	TGTGCCACCAGTGATGTGGCCGGCGGGGAGCTGTTTTTT
TRBV7-9	NA	TRBJ1-2	NA	CASSRRANYGYTF	TGTGCCAGCAGCCGACGAGCTAACTATGGCTACACCTTC
TRBV29-1	NA	TRBJ2-3	NA	CSVEGQWGARIDTQYF	TGCAGCGTTGAAGGCCAGTGGGGGGCTCGGATAGATACGCAGTATTTT
TRBV6-5	NA	TRBJ2-1	TRBD2	CASSFRLAGVNEQFF	TGTGCCAGCAGTTTCAGACTAGCGGGGGTCAATGAGCAGTTCTTC
TRBV29-1	NA	TRBJ1-1	NA	CSVERENLPNTEAFF	TGCAGCGTTGAAAGGGAAAACCTGCCCAACACTGAAGCTTTCTTT
TRBV28	NA	TRBJ2-7	NA	CASSLSPYRDKGTHYEQYF	TGTGCCAGCAGTTTGTCTCCGTACCGGGACAAGGGTACCCACTACGAGCAGTACTTC
TRBV19	NA	TRBJ1-5	NA	CASSALKSSNQPQHF	TGTGCCAGTAGTGCGTTAAAATCTAGCAATCAGCCCCAGCATTTT
TRBV12-5	NA	TRBJ2-7	TRBD1	CASGRPGQEVSYEQYF	TGTGCTAGTGGACGACCGGGACAGGAGGTCTCCTACGAGCAGTACTTC
TRBV13	NA	TRBJ2-1	NA	CASSLGLAGATSNEQFF	TGTGCCAGCAGCTTAGGCCTTGCGGGGGCGACCTCAAATGAGCAGTTCTTC
TRBV5-6	once	TRBJ1-4	NA	CASSLDEKLFF	TGTGCCAGCAGCTTGGACGAAAAACTGTTTTTT
TRBV5-1	NA	TRBJ1-2	NA	CASSLYGGGRGYTF	TGCGCCAGCAGCTTGTACGGGGGAGGGAGAGGCTACACCTTC
TRBV6-2/TRBV6-3	NA	TRBJ2-5	TRBD1	CASTPDRVNQETQYF	TGTGCCAGCACCCCGGACAGGGTAAACCAAGAGACCCAGTACTTC
TRBV12-3/TRBV12-4	NA	TRBJ2-1	NA	CASSPRNEQFF	TGTGCCAGCAGCCCACGCAATGAGCAGTTCTTC
TRBV25-1	NA	TRBJ2-7	NA	CASSDAYEQYF	TGTGCCAGCAGTGATGCGTACGAGCAGTACTTC
TRBV6-2/TRBV6-3	NA	TRBJ2-5	NA	CASTPAASRLEAQYF	TGTGCCAGCACCCCGGCGGCTTCCAGGCTGGAGGCCCAGTACTTC
TRBV18	NA	TRBJ1-6	NA	CASSLGQAYNSPLHF	TGTGCCAGCTCACTCGGCCAGGCCTATAATTCACCCCTCCACTTT
TRBV7-2	NA	TRBJ2-3	NA	CASSRVTSTPSTDTQYF	TGTGCCAGCAGCCGCGTGACGAGTACTCCGAGCACAGATACGCAGTATTTT
TRBV27	few	TRBJ1-6	NA	CASGVSENSPLHF	TGTGCCAGCGGAGTGAGTGAGAATTCACCCCTCCACTTT